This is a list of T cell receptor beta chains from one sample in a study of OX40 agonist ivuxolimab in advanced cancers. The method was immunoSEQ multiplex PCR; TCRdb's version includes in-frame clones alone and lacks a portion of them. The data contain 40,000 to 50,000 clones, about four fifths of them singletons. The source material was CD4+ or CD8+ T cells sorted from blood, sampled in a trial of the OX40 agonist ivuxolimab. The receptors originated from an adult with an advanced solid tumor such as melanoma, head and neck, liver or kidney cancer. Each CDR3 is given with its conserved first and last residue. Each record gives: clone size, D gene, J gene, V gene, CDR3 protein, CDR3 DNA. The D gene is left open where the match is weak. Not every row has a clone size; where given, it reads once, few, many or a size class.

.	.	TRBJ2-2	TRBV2	CASSWRGIITGELFF	TGTGCCAGTTCATGGAGGGGGATAATTACCGGGGAGCTGTTTTTT
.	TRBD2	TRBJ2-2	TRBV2	CASSERLAGGSELFF	TGTGCCAGCAGTGAACGGCTAGCGGGGGGGTCGGAGCTGTTTTTT
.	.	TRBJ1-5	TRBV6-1	CASSEVNRPQHF	TGTGCCAGCAGTGAGGTAAATCGTCCCCAGCATTTT
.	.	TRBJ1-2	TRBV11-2	CASSLSGWAGYTF	TGTGCCAGCAGCTTATCGGGGTGGGCTGGCTACACCTTC
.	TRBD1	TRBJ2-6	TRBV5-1	CASSSNRDRVNSGANVLTF	TGCGCCAGCAGCTCCAACCGGGACAGGGTTAATAGTGGGGCCAACGTCCTGACTTTC
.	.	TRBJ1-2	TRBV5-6	CASSQPRGRDYGYTF	TGTGCCAGCAGCCAGCCTCGGGGGCGCGACTATGGCTACACCTTC
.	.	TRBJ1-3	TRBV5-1	CASSEGVSGNTIYF	TGCGCCAGCAGCGAGGGGGTATCTGGAAACACCATATATTTT
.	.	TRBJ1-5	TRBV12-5	CASAGGGDQPQHF	TGTGCTAGTGCGGGAGGAGGGGATCAGCCCCAGCATTTT
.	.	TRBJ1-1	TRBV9	CASSKTRGTEAFF	TGTGCCAGCAGCAAAACCAGGGGTACTGAAGCTTTCTTT
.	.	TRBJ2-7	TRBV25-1	CASSVRSPSYEQYF	TGTGCCAGCAGTGTCCGCAGCCCGTCCTACGAGCAGTACTTC
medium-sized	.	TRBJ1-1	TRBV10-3	CATREGTKNTEAFF	TGTGCCACCCGAGAGGGGACAAAGAACACTGAAGCTTTCTTT
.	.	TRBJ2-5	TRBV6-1	CASSGGYQETQYF	TGTGCCAGCAGTGGGGGGTACCAAGAGACCCAGTACTTC
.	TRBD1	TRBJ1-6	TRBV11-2	CASNPGQGFLNSPLHF	TGTGCCAGCAACCCCGGACAGGGGTTTTTGAATTCACCCCTCCACTTT
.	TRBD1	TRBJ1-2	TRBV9	CASSATGEYGYTF	TGTGCCAGCAGCGCCACAGGGGAGTATGGCTACACCTTC
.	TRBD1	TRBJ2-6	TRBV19	CASSVTGGGGANVLTF	TGTGCCAGTAGTGTTACAGGGGGCGGTGGGGCCAACGTCCTGACTTTC
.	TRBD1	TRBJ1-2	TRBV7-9	CASSWTGVLYGYTF	TGTGCCAGCAGCTGGACAGGGGTTCTATATGGCTACACCTTC
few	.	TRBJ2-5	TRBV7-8	CASSPRPSMGETQYF	TGTGCCAGCAGCCCCAGACCCTCTATGGGAGAGACCCAGTACTTC
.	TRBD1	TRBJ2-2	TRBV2	CASSKDRDTGELFF	TGTGCCAGCAGCAAGGACAGGGACACCGGGGAGCTGTTTTTT
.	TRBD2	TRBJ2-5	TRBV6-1	CASSEGGGLETQYF	TGTGCCAGCAGTGAAGGCGGGGGGTTGGAGACCCAGTACTTC
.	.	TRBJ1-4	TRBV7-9	CASSSPGSESATNEKLFF	TGTGCCAGCAGCTCCCCAGGGTCCGAATCGGCAACTAATGAAAAACTGTTTTTT
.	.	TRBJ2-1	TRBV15	CATSRDPLTPYNEQFF	TGTGCCACCAGCAGAGACCCGTTAACTCCATACAATGAGCAGTTCTTC
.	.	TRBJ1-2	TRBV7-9	CASSLSWQGNGYTF	TGTGCCAGCAGCTTATCCTGGCAGGGGAATGGCTACACCTTC
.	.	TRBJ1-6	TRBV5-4	CASSLVGDSPLHF	TGTGCCAGCAGCTTGGTGGGCGATTCACCCCTCCACTTT
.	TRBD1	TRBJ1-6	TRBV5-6	CASSSGFGTGRSPLHF	TGTGCCAGCAGCTCGGGATTTGGGACAGGGAGGTCACCCCTCCACTTT
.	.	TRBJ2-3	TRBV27	CASSFLGTDTQYF	TGTGCCAGCAGTTTTCTTGGCACAGATACGCAGTATTTT
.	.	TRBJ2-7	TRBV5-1	CASSLGGGVPYEQYF	TGCGCCAGCAGCTTGGGGGGAGGCGTCCCTTACGAGCAGTACTTC
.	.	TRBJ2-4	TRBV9	CASSVRELGSIQYF	TGTGCCAGCAGCGTGCGAGAGCTGGGGAGCATTCAGTACTTC
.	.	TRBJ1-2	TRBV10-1	CASRRCGQRGYTF	TGCGCCAGCAGGAGGTGCGGACAGAGGGGTTACACCTTC
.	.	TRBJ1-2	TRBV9	CASSPDSQANYGYTF	TGTGCCAGCAGCCCTGACAGCCAGGCTAACTATGGCTACACCTTC
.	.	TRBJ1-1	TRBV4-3	CASSHISTGEAFF	TGCGCCAGCAGCCATATAAGCACAGGTGAAGCTTTCTTT
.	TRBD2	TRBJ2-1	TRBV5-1	CASSLRGGHNEQFF	TGCGCCAGCAGCTTGCGGGGGGGCCACAATGAGCAGTTCTTC
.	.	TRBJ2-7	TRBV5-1	CASSLAGGRVEYEQYF	TGCGCCAGCAGCTTGGCCGGCGGACGGGTGGAGTACGAGCAGTACTTC
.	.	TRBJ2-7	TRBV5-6	CASSLGLYGSSYEQYF	TGTGCCAGCAGCTTGGGATTATACGGGAGCTCCTACGAGCAGTACTTC
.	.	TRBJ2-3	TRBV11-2	CASSLDSGTSTQYF	TGTGCCAGCAGCTTAGATTCAGGGACATCCACGCAGTATTTT
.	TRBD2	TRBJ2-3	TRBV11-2	CASSSPLAGGTDTQYF	TGTGCCAGCAGCTCCCCCCTAGCGGGGGGCACAGATACGCAGTATTTT
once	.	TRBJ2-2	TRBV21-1	CASTREMPVRELFF	TGTGCCAGCACCCGAGAAATGCCGGTGCGGGAGCTGTTTTTT
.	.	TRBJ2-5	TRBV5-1	CASNQDGRGQEETQYF	TGCGCCAGCAACCAGGATGGGAGGGGGCAAGAGGAGACCCAGTACTTC
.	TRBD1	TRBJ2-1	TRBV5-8	CASRPRQGIYNEQFF	TGTGCCAGCAGACCGAGACAGGGCATCTACAATGAGCAGTTCTTC
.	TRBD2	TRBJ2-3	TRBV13	CASSFYLAGTSTDTQYF	TGTGCCAGCAGCTTCTACCTAGCGGGGACTAGCACAGATACGCAGTATTTT
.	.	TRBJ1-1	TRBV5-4	CASSLRGEAFF	TGTGCCAGCAGCTTAAGAGGTGAAGCTTTCTTT
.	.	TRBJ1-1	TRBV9	CASSVGGSDTEAFF	TGTGCCAGCAGCGTAGGGGGATCGGACACTGAAGCTTTCTTT
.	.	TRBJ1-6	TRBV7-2	CASSLNFVDLHF	TGTGCCAGCAGCTTAAATTTCGTGGACCTCCACTTT
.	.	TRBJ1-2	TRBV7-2	CASSSGQGYGYTF	TGTGCCAGCAGCTCGGGACAAGGCTATGGCTACACCTTC
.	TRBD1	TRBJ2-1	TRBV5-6	CASSRITGGFYNEQFF	TGTGCCAGCAGCAGAATCACAGGGGGTTTCTACAATGAGCAGTTCTTC
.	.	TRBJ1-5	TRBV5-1	CASSLAGGTQPQHF	TGCGCCAGCAGCTTGGCCGGGGGAACTCAGCCCCAGCATTTT
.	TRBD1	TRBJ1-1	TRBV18	CASSPTPQGTAFF	TGTGCCAGCTCACCCACACCACAGGGGACAGCTTTCTTT
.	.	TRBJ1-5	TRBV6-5	CASSRRPLGQPQHF	TGTGCCAGCAGTCGACGGCCACTCGGTCAGCCCCAGCATTTT
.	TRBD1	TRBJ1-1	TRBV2	CASSLRGRPAFF	TGTGCCAGCAGTCTTAGGGGGCGCCCCGCTTTCTTT
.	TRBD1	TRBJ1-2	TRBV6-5	CASRGKTGGDYGYTF	TGTGCCAGCAGAGGGAAGACAGGGGGAGACTATGGCTACACCTTC
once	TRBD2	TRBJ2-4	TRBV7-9	CASSSLRGVVKNIQYF	TGTGCCAGCAGCTCCCTTCGGGGGGTGGTCAAAAACATTCAGTACTTC
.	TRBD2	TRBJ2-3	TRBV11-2	CASSLSLSGGATDTQYF	TGTGCCAGCAGCCTATCCTTAAGCGGGGGGGCCACAGATACGCAGTATTTT
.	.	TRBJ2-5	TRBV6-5	CASSYSWAGVRETQYF	TGTGCCAGCAGTTACTCGTGGGCAGGGGTACGAGAGACCCAGTACTTC